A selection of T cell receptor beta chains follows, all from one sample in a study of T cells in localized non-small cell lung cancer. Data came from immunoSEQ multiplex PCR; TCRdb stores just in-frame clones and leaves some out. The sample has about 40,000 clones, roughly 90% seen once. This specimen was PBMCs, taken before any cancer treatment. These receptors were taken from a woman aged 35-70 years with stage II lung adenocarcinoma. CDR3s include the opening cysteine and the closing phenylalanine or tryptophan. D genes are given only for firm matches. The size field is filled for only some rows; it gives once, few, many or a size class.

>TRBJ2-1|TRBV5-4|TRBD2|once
TGTGCCAGCAGCTTAGGACTAGCGGGACAAAATTACAATGAGCAGTTCTTC
CASSLGLAGQNYNEQFF
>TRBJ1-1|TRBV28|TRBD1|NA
TGTGCCAGCAGTTTATTAATAGGCGGGACAGAAAACACTGAAGCTTTCTTT
CASSLLIGGTENTEAFF
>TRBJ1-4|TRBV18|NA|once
TGTGCCAGCTCACCAACGGGGACAACTAATGAAAAACTGTTTTTT
CASSPTGTTNEKLFF
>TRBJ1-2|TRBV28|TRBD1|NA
TGTGCCAGCAGTACCTCTGGGACAGGGGGAGTCGGCTACACCTTC
CASSTSGTGGVGYTF
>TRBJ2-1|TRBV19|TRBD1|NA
TGTGCCAGTACCCTAGGACAGGGTACCTACAATGAGCAGTTCTTC
CASTLGQGTYNEQFF
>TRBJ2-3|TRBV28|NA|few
TGTGCCAGCAGCCTGCCGGGGGGCACAGATACGCAGTATTTT
CASSLPGGTDTQYF
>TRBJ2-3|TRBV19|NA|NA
TGTGCCAGTAGTGAAACCTCCAGGTCGCAGTATGATACGCAGTATTTT
CASSETSRSQYDTQYF
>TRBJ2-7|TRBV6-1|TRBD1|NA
TGTGCCAGCAGTGAAGTGGGACAGTCCTACGAGCAGTACTTC
CASSEVGQSYEQYF
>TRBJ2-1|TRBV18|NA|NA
TGTGCCAGCTCACCCCGGCAGAGCTCCTACAATGAGCAGTTCTTC
CASSPRQSSYNEQFF
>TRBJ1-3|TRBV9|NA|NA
TGTGCCAGCAGCGTGGGTCCCCTGAGCTCTGGAAACACCATATATTTT
CASSVGPLSSGNTIYF
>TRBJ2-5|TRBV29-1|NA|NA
TGCAGCGTTGTTGCGGACAAAGAGACCCAGTACTTC
CSVVADKETQYF
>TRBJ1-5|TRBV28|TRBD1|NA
TGTGCCAGCAGGGGGGACAGTCCGTACAACAATCAGCCCCAGCATTTT
CASRGDSPYNNQPQHF
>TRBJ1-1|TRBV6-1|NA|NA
TGTGCCAGCAGTGGGAGACAGCTGAACACTGAAGCTTTCTTT
CASSGRQLNTEAFF
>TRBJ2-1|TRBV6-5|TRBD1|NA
TGTGCCAGCAATTCCCAGGGGGCGGTTTACAATGAGCAGTTCTTC
CASNSQGAVYNEQFF
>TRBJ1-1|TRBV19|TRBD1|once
TGTGCCAGTAGGGAACAGGGGAACAAGAACACTGAAGCTTTCTTT
CASREQGNKNTEAFF
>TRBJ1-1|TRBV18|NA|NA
TGTGCCAGCTCATCGGATTTGAACACTGAAGCTTTCTTT
CASSSDLNTEAFF
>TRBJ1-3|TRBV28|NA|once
TGTGCCAGCAGTTTAGGGGCTGGAAACACCATATATTTT
CASSLGAGNTIYF
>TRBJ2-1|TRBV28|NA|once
TGTGCCAGCAGCTCAGGGGTGAGCTCCTACAATGAGCAGTTCTTC
CASSSGVSSYNEQFF
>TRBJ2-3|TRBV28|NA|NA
TGTGCCAGCAGTTTTGGTCAGGGAAGGGGTACAGATACGCAGTATTTT
CASSFGQGRGTDTQYF
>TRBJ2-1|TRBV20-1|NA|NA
TGCAGTGCTAGGGACGGGAGACAGCAGTTCTTC
CSARDGRQQFF
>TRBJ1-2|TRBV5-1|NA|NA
TGCGCCAGCAGCTTGGTAGTGGGTGCTGCATATGGCTACACCTTC
CASSLVVGAAYGYTF
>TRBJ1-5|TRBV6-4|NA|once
TGTGCCAGCAGTGAGGGAAGCAATCAGCCCCAGCATTTT
CASSEGSNQPQHF
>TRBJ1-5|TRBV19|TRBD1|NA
TGTGCCAGTAGTATCAGGGGGACCAATCAGCCCCAGCATTTT
CASSIRGTNQPQHF
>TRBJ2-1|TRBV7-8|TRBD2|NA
TGTGCCAGCAGCCCCCGGACTAGTAAGAACAATGAGCAGTTCTTC
CASSPRTSKNNEQFF
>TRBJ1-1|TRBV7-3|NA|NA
TGTGCCAGCAGCCCAAGCGGGTACACTGAAGCTTTCTTT
CASSPSGYTEAFF
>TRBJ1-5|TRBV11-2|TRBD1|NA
TGTGCCAGCAGCCTAGGACAGGGAGGGTACGGCAATCAGCCCCAGCATTTT
CASSLGQGGYGNQPQHF
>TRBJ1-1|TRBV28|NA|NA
TGTGCCAGCAGTTTGGGCAGAGAAACCACTGAAGCTTTCTTT
CASSLGRETTEAFF
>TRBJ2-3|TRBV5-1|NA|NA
TGCGCCAGCAGCTTGACTTCCCCGGTTGATACGCAGTATTTT
CASSLTSPVDTQYF
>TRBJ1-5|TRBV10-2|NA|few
TGCGCCAGCAGCGGCCAGGGCCATCAGCCCCAGCATTTT
CASSGQGHQPQHF